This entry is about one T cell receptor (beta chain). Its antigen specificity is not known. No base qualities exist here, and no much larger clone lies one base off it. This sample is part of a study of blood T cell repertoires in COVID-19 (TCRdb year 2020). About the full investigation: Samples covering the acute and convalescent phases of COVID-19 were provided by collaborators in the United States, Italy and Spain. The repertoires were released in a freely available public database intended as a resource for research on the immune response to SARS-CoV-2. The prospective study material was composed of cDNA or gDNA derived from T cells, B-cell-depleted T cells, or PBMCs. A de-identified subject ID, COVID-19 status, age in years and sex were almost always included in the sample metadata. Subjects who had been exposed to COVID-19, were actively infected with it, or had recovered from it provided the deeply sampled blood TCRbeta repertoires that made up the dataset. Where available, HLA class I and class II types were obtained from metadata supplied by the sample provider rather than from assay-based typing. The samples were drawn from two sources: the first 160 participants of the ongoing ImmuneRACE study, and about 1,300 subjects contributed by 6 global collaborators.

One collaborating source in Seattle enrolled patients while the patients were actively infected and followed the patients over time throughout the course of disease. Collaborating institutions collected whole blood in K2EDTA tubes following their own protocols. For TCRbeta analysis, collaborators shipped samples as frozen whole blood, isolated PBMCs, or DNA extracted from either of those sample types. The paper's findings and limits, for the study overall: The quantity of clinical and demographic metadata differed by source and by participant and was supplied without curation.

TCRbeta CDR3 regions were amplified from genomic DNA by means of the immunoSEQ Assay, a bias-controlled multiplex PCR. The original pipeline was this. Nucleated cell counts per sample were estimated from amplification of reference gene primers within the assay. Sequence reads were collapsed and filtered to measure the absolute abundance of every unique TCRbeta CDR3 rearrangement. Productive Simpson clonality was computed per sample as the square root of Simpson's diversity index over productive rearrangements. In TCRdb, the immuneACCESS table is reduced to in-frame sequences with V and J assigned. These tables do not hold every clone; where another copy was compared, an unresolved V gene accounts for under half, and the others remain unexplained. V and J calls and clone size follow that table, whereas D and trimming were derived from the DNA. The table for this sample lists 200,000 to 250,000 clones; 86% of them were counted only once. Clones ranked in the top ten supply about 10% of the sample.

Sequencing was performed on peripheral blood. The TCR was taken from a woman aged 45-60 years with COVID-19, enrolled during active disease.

The DNA reads TGTGCCAGCACCACCCGGACAGGGAGGGAGACCCAGTACTTC. Translated, it reads CASTTRTGRETQYF. The chain couples TRBV3-1 (or the pseudogene TRBV3-2) to TRBJ2-5, and TRBD1 matches 8 of the central bases. Germline trimming amounts to 7 bases on V and 5 bases on J, with 9 as the count of junction bases outside the gene matches. For CDR1 and CDR2, the germline V gene (reference sequence) lists LGHDT and YNNKEL. From cysteine to phenylalanine, the CDR3 is 14 amino acids long. Just CDR3 DNA is preserved here, 42 bases in frame from base 1.